Each of the 2 T cell receptor beta chains below was sequenced from the same sample in a study of blood T cell repertoires in COVID-19 (dated by TCRdb to 2018 to 2021). The library relied on the immunoSEQ multiplex PCR assay. This is the immuneACCESS table as TCRdb keeps it, with only in-frame sequences that have V and J called. A part of the clones is gone; compared with another copy, unresolved V genes explain less than half, and the rest is unexplained. Across this sample there are 150,000 to 170,000 clones, with roughly four fifths seen only once. The ten largest clones capture around 7.9% of the sample. The material sequenced was PBMCs or T cells enriched from blood (not recorded which). These receptor sequences come from a man aged 50 to 60 who had recovered from COVID-19.

The V call is TRBV6-4, the J call TRBJ2-3; a possible D gene is TRBD1 (6 bases). The germline V gene has CDR1 MRHNA and CDR2 SNTAGT. Trimming took 5 bases from V and 2 from J, leaving 11 bases between them. The CDR3 runs to 14 residues. The CDR3: CASSNGQLTDTQYF. As DNA, the CDR3 is TGTGCCAGCAGTAACGGACAGCTCACAGATACGCAGTATTTT.

The chain combines TRBV10-3 with TRBJ2-7, with D perhaps matching TRBD1 (6 bases). V was pared by 4 bases and J by 9 bases, with 25 bases between. Looked up from germline, CDR1 is ENHRY and CDR2 is SYGVKD. The CDR3 runs 16 residues. CDR3 region: CAISGKSGHKESGQYF. The DNA for the CDR3 is TGTGCCATCAGTGGCAAGTCGGGACACAAGGAATCCGGGCAGTACTTC.